This T cell receptor beta chain was identified during a study of early T cells in non-severe SARS-CoV-2 infection. Study details: Investigators sequenced bulk RNA drawn from unsorted whole blood, and chains remained unpaired.

TCRdb re-called the 5' RACE reads through MiXCR, storing one row per CDR3 protein. The sample consists of approximately 69,000 distinct CDR3 sequences, 12% of them appearing once. A word on this clonotype: The antigen remains unidentified.

Findings of the study overall: The study's VDJdb matching favored anti-spike CD8 responses and missed private and CD4 specificities.

The CDR3 runs to 15 residues. Per germline, CDR1 SGHVS and CDR2 FQNEAQ. V shed 2 bases and J 1 base; nucleotides not matched to a gene: 2. The chain couples TRBV7-8 to TRBJ1-3; 7 bases map to TRBD1. The source of this sequence is an adult who was a healthcare worker with PCR-confirmed SARS-CoV-2 infection or an uninfected control (not recorded which). The sample consisted of whole blood. The CDR3 protein is CASSLLQGSGNTIYF. In DNA, the CDR3 is TGTGCCAGCAGCTTACTACAGGGGTCTGGAAACACCATATATTTT.